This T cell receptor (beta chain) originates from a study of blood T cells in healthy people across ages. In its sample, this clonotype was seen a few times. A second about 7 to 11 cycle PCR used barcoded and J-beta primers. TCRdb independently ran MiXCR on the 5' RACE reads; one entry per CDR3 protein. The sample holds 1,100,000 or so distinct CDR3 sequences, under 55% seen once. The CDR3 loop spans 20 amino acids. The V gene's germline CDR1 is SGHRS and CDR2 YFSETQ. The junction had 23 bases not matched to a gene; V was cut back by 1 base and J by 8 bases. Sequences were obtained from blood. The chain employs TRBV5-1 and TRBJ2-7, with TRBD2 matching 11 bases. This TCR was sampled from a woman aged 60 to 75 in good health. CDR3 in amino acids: CASSLQGLGGTSGSLLQQYF. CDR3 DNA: TGCGCCAGCAGCTTGCAAGGTTTGGGTGGAACTAGCGGGAGTTTACTGCAGCAGTACTTC.